This is a list of T cell receptor beta chains from one sample in a study of cytomegalovirus exposure and HLA in healthy donors. TCRdb's table, derived via immunoSEQ multiplex PCR, lists solely in-frame clones and lacks some. The sample shows under 100,000 clones, approximately 56% of them seen only once. Sequencing was done on a sample of PBMCs. Source of these receptors: a woman aged 25 to 39 in good health and CMV-seropositive. Each CDR3 is given with its conserved first and last residue. Each record gives: CDR3 protein, V gene, J gene, clone size. Clone sizes are given selectively: once, few, many, or a class where the clone is expanded.

CSSSLDAAGGTEAFF	TRBV7-9	TRBJ1-1	-
CASARREKGYTF	TRBV28	TRBJ1-2	-
CASTTGEGNQPQHF	TRBV7-2	TRBJ1-5	-
CASRKDFSSSYEQYF	TRBV6-1	TRBJ2-7	-
CASSGTSGLTSEQFF	TRBV9	TRBJ2-1	-
CAWSINLPTYKGYTF	TRBV30	TRBJ1-2	-
CASRRGGAWGNTIYF	TRBV6-5	TRBJ1-3	-
CATSRARAGYSNQPQHF	TRBV15	TRBJ1-5	-
CASSLASGRDSPLHF	TRBV7-9	TRBJ1-6	-
CASSLGPILGSAGYEQYF	TRBV28	TRBJ2-7	-
CAISETTGSYGYPF	TRBV10-3	TRBJ1-2	-
CSVEETLGQTF	TRBV29-1	TRBJ1-2	-
CASSQGSTAANTEAFF	TRBV4-1	TRBJ1-1	-
CASRWTDLPGNTIYF	TRBV6-5	TRBJ1-3	-
CASSPRAGVITDTQYF	TRBV11-2	TRBJ2-3	-
CASSIGDRGPYEQYF	TRBV6-5	TRBJ2-7	-
CASTYESELSNTEAFF	TRBV9	TRBJ1-1	few
CATSLSGGTYEQYF	TRBV15	TRBJ2-7	-
CASSLISSGGATTREQYF	TRBV28	TRBJ2-7	-
CASSEHEAQDTQYF	TRBV4-1	TRBJ2-3	few
CASSYPGTGLGLEQYF	TRBV7-8	TRBJ2-7	-
CASIDEGANGYTF	TRBV19	TRBJ1-2	-
CASSLFNYEQYF	TRBV7-2	TRBJ2-7	-
CATNLGGLAMTDTQYF	TRBV18	TRBJ2-3	-
CATSRGGGGYTF	TRBV15	TRBJ1-2	-
CASSTNNRQGFF	TRBV28	TRBJ2-1	-
CASSLVRGQETQYF	TRBV7-2	TRBJ2-5	-
CSVELRALNYGYTF	TRBV29-1	TRBJ1-2	-
CASSVGGGGRIYEQYF	TRBV9	TRBJ2-7	-
CASSLGTGTYGYTF	TRBV11-2	TRBJ1-2	-
CASSYQRNYGYTF	TRBV6-5	TRBJ1-2	-
CASSLIVSGGDNEQFF	TRBV5-1	TRBJ2-1	few
CASSDGTGLVYGYTF	TRBV25-1	TRBJ1-2	once
CASTSWAGQPQHF	TRBV5-8	TRBJ1-5	-
CASSFRDRNYGYTF	TRBV7-2	TRBJ1-2	few
CASSEMGGTEAFF	TRBV6-1	TRBJ1-1	few
CASSAGQGAQNEQFF	TRBV7-3	TRBJ2-1	-
CASSPPGTGASGNTIYF	TRBV18	TRBJ1-3	-
CASSVQGATSYGYTF	TRBV5-5	TRBJ1-2	-
CASSIRQGSYEQYF	TRBV5-4	TRBJ2-7	-
CASSRTGGWGTEAFF	TRBV7-9	TRBJ1-1	-
CASSPRTLNTGELFF	TRBV7-8	TRBJ2-2	-
CASTSLGGWNYGYTF	TRBV6-5	TRBJ1-2	-
CASSKLSGENIQYF	TRBV27	TRBJ2-4	-
CASSLMTGAKETQYF	TRBV5-6	TRBJ2-5	once